Listed here is a single T cell receptor beta chain. Produced via immunoSEQ multiplex PCR; TCRdb's table is partial and in-frame only. The table includes roughly 150,000 clones, roughly 84% detected once. The data are from a study of blood T cell repertoires in COVID-19. On the study more broadly: Spain, Italy and the United States supplied samples that represented acute and convalescent COVID-19. PBMCs, B-cell-depleted T cells, or T cells were the source of the cDNA or gDNA that made up the material.

Patients in Seattle were enrolled during active infection, then followed longitudinally. The germline V gene encodes CDR1 MNHEY and CDR2 SVGAGI. The CDR3 is 14 residues long. The V segment lost 6 bases and the J segment 2 bases; nucleotides outside the gene matches: 3. The V gene is TRBV6-5, the J gene TRBJ1-1, with 10 bases that match TRBD1. The source of this sequence is a woman aged 60-70 years with COVID-19, enrolled during active disease. Input material: peripheral blood. CDR3 nucleotides: TGTGCCAGCAGCCGGGACAGGGGAAACACTGAAGCTTTCTTT. This sequence encodes CASSRDRGNTEAFF.